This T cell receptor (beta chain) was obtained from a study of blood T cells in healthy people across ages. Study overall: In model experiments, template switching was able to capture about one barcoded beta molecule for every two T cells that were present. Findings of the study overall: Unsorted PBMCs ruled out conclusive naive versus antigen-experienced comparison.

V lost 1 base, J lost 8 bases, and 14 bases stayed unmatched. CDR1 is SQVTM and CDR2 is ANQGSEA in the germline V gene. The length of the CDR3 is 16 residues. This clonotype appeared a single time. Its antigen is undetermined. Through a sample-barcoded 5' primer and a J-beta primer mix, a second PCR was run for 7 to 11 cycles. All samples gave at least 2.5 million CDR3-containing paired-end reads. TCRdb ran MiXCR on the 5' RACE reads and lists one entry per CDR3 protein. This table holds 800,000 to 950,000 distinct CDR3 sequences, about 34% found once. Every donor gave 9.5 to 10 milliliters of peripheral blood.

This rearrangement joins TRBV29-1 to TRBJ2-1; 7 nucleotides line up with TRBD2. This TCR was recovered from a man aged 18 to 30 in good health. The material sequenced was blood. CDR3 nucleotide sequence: TGCAGCGTTGAAGGCGTAGTGGGAAAAGCGGGGTATGAGCAGTTCTTC. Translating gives CSVEGVVGKAGYEQFF.